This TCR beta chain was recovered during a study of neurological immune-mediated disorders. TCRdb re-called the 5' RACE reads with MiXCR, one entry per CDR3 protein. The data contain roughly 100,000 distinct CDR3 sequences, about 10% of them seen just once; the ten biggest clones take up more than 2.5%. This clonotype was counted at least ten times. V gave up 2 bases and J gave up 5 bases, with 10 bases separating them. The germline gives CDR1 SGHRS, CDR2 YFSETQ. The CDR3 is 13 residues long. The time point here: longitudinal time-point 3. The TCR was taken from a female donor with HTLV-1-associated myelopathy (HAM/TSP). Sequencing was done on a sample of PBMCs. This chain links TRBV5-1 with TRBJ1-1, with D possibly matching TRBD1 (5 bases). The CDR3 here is CASSLPGKTEAFF. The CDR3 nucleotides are TGCGCCAGCAGCTTACCAGGGAAAACTGAAGCTTTCTTT.